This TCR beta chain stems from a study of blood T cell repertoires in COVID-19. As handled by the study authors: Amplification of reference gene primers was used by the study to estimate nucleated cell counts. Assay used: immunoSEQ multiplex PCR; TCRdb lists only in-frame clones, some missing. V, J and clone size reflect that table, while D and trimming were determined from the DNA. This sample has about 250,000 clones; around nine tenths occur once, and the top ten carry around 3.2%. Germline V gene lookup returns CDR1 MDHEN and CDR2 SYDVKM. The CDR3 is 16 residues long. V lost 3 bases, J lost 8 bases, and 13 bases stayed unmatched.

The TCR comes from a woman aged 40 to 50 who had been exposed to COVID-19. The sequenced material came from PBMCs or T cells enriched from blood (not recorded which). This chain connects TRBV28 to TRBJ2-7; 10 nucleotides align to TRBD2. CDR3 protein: CASSLRGLTSGLQQYF. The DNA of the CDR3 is TGTGCCAGCAGTTTGAGGGGCTTGACTAGCGGGTTGCAGCAGTACTTC. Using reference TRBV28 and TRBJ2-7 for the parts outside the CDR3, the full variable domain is DVKVTQSSRYLVKRTGEKVFLECVQDMDHENMFWYRQDPGLGLRLIYFSYDVKMKEKGDIPEGYSVSREKKERFSLILESASTNQTSMYLCASSLRGLTSGLQQYFGPGTRLTVT.